This T cell receptor beta chain was observed in a study of cytomegalovirus exposure and HLA in healthy donors. From germline, CDR1 is MDHEN and CDR2 SYDVKM. This CDR3 has 14 residues. PCR involved 60 Vbeta and 13 Jbeta primers. Using immunoSEQ multiplex PCR, the repertoire was profiled, and TCRdb retains in-frame clones only, with some absent. The sample holds 150,000 to 200,000 clones, under 70% seen once. A note on this clone: The junction does not match germline at one end; this may be a read error.

The chain uses TRBV28 and TRBJ1-1; D might be TRBD1 (5 bases). This clonotype was obtained from a man younger than 40 in good health and CMV-seropositive. The specimen sequenced was PBMCs. CDR3 sequence (DNA): TGTGCCAGCAGTTTACCTACAGGACGTGAAGAAGCTTCCTTT. As protein: CASSLPTGREEASF.